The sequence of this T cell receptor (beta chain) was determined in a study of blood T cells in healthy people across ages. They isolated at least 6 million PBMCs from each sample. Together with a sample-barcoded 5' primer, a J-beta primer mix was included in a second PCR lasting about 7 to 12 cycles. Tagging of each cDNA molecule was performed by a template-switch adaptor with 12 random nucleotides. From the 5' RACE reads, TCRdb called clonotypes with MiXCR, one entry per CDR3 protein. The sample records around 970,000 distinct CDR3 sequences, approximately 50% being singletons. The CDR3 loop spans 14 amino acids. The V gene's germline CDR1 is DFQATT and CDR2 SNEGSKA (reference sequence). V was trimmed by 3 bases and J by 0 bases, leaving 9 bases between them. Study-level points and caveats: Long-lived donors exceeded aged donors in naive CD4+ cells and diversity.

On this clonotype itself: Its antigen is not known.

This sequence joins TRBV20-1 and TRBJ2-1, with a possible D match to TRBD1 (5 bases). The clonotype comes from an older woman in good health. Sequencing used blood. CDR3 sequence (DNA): TGCAGTGCTAGTACCAGGGCCTCCTACAATGAGCAGTTCTTC. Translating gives CSASTRASYNEQFF.